These 30 T cell receptor beta chains originate from one sample sequenced in a study of follicular helper T cells after annual influenza vaccination. Documented time point: 2013-2014 season, 7 days after vaccination. Produced via immunoSEQ multiplex PCR; TCRdb's table is partial and in-frame only. The table shows around 9,000 clones, with 80% to 85% occurring only once. Sequences were derived from CXCR5- memory CD4+ T cells sorted from blood, sampled 7 days after influenza vaccination. These receptors were taken from an adult who received the influenza vaccine.

In its sample, this clone was seen once. This chain connects TRBV5-6 to TRBJ1-6; no clear D gene. This CDR3 contains 14 residues. The ends were cut back, 3 bases at V and 6 bases at J, with 10 bases in the middle. The germline gives CDR1 SGHDT, CDR2 YYEEEE. The CDR3 loop is CASSSRTPNSPLHF. The CDR3 region has the DNA TGTGCCAGCAGCTCTCGCACCCCTAATTCACCCCTCCACTTT. The entire variable domain, with the rest obtained from reference TRBV5-6 and TRBJ1-6, is as follows: DAGVTQSPTHLIKTRGQQVTLRCSPKSGHDTVSWYQQALGQGPQFIFQYYEEEERQRGNFPDRFSGHQFPNYSSELNVNALLLGDSALYLCASSSRTPNSPLHFGNGTRLTVT.

This chain uses TRBV29-1 with TRBJ1-1, with D possibly being TRBD1 (5 bases). V lost 3 bases, J lost 6 bases, and 11 bases lay in between. This CDR3 contains 12 residues. The germline gives CDR1 SQVTM, CDR2 ANQGSEA. This CDR3 reads CSVDAGFAEAFF. CDR3 DNA: TGCAGCGTTGATGCAGGGTTCGCTGAAGCTTTCTTT.

This clone was observed a few times. This chain uses TRBV7-9 with TRBJ2-2; D uncertain. The CDR3 is made up of 12 amino acids. V lost 2 bases and J lost 7, with 5 bases in between. Germline CDR1 SEHNR, CDR2 FQNEAQ (reference sequence). The CDR3 region has the DNA TGTGCCAGCAGCTTATTAATCGGGGAGCTGTTTTTT. Amino acids: CASSLLIGELFF.

The chain joins TRBV7-8 to TRBJ1-5; D call uncertain. Germline-derived CDR1 and CDR2 are SGHVS and FQNEAQ. Trimming stripped 3 bases from V and 4 bases from J, with 4 bases between. CDR3 size: 12 residues. The CDR3 sequence is CASSLVNQPQHF. In DNA, the CDR3 is TGTGCCAGCAGCTTGGTGAATCAGCCCCAGCATTTT.

This chain joins TRBV5-1 and TRBJ1-2; no clear D gene. Germline assignment: CDR1 SGHRS and CDR2 YFSETQ. Trimming removed 4 bases from V and 0 bases from J, with 13 bases in between. This CDR3 spans 15 amino acids. CDR3 bases: TGCGCCAGCAGCCTCGGACGGGGAACTAACTATGGCTACACCTTC. Translated, it gives CASSLGRGTNYGYTF.

The V and J genes are TRBV10-3 and TRBJ1-2; 7 positions match TRBD1. The CDR3 is 16 residues long. From germline, CDR1 is ENHRY and CDR2 SYGVKD. J lost 0 bases, V lost 0 bases, and 4 bases had no gene match. The CDR3 here is CAISESEGTANYGYTF. The CDR3 region has the DNA TGTGCCATCAGTGAGTCAGAGGGGACAGCTAACTATGGCTACACCTTC.

The V call is TRBV5-4, the J call TRBJ1-2; D may be TRBD1 (5 bases). The germline CDR1 and CDR2 sequences are SGHNT and YYREEE (reference sequence). The V end was cut by 4 bases, the J end by 4 bases, with 14 bases between. CDR3 length equals 14 residues. The CDR3: CASSPPDRAYGYTF. The CDR3 DNA follows: TGTGCCAGCAGCCCCCCTGACAGAGCCTATGGCTACACCTTC.

The J gene is TRBJ2-7, the V gene TRBV19; D not certain. V lost 4 bases to trimming and J lost 1 base, with 5 bases between them. This CDR3 is built from 12 residues. Germline CDR1 and CDR2: LNHDA and SQIVND (reference sequence). In nucleotides, the CDR3 is TGTGCCAGTAGTACCGCATCCTACGAGCAGTACTTC. It encodes CASSTASYEQYF.

The J gene is TRBJ2-3, the V gene TRBV29-1; the D gene is possibly TRBD2 (7 bases). Trimming took 4 bases from V and 2 from J, leaving 10 bases between them. Germline V gene lookup returns CDR1 SQVTM and CDR2 ANQGSEA. The CDR3 totals 13 residues. The CDR3 nucleotides are TGCAGCGTTGGAGGGGGGGACACAGATACGCAGTATTTT. This encodes CSVGGGDTDTQYF.

The chain combines TRBV7-2 with TRBJ1-3; D is ambiguous. V lost 0 bases and J 3 bases, leaving 3 bases between the germline ends. The CDR3 length is 13 residues. Germline V CDR1 and CDR2: SGHTA, FQGNSA. This chain's CDR3 is CASSLANGNTIYF. The CDR3 DNA reads as TGTGCCAGCAGCTTAGCGAATGGAAACACCATATATTTT.

This clone has only one observation. The chain uses TRBV15 and TRBJ1-6, with 8 bases lining up with TRBD1. The V segment lost 0 bases and the J segment 10 bases; nucleotides outside the gene matches: 11. This CDR3 is built from 17 residues. The V gene's germline CDR1 is LNHNV and CDR2 YYDKDF (reference sequence). As DNA, the CDR3 is TGTGCCACCAGCAGAGATAGGGGCCCAGGGGGCAACTCACCCCTCCACTTT. Translating it yields CATSRDRGPGGNSPLHF.

V gene TRBV7-9 combines with J gene TRBJ2-7, with D perhaps TRBD1 or TRBD2 (5 bases each). This CDR3 has 13 amino acids. The germline gives CDR1 SEHNR, CDR2 FQNEAQ (reference sequence). Trimming pared 2 bases from V and 6 bases from J, leaving 11 bases between. The CDR3 spells CASSLSSGTEQYF. Written as DNA, the CDR3 is TGTGCCAGCAGCTTATCCTCAGGGACCGAGCAGTACTTC.

The rearrangement uses TRBV5-5 and TRBJ2-3, with 7 bases matching TRBD2. The V and J ends lost 7 bases and 0 bases, in that order; junction bases with no gene match: 5. This CDR3 is built from 14 residues. The germline V gene has CDR1 SGHKS and CDR2 YYEKEE (reference sequence). The CDR3 here is CASLGGPSTDTQYF. For the CDR3, the DNA is TGTGCCAGCCTGGGAGGGCCTAGCACAGATACGCAGTATTTT.

This chain links TRBV28 with TRBJ1-5; tentative D call: TRBD1 (5 bases). In germline, CDR1 is MDHEN, CDR2 SYDVKM. V lost 7 bases and J 3 bases, leaving 16 bases between the germline ends. This CDR3 has 15 amino acids. The CDR3 DNA follows: TGTGCCAGCACTAAGACAGTAACGAACAATCAGCCCCAGCATTTT. It encodes CASTKTVTNNQPQHF.

The V call is TRBV4-1, the J call TRBJ2-3; possible D gene TRBD2, 5 bases. CDR3 length: 15 residues. The germline V and J ends were trimmed by 2 bases and 1 base, with 10 bases remaining between them. Germline V gene lookup returns CDR1 MGHRA and CDR2 YSYEKL. The CDR3: CASSQSLVRTDTQYF. CDR3 sequence (DNA): TGCGCCAGCAGCCAATCACTAGTCCGCACAGATACGCAGTATTTT.

The chain links TRBV5-1 to TRBJ2-7, with D unresolved. Trimming left V 5 bases short and J 0 bases short, with 6 bases between. This CDR3 region has 12 residues. CDR1 is SGHRS and CDR2 is YFSETQ in the germline V gene. CDR3 loop: CASSHDSYEQYF. CDR3 DNA: TGCGCCAGCAGTCACGACTCCTACGAGCAGTACTTC.

This clone was detected a few times. The V call is TRBV4-1, the J call TRBJ2-7, with D unresolved. The CDR3 covers 13 residues. Germline CDR1 is MGHRA and CDR2 is YSYEKL. Trimming left V 4 bases short and J 3 bases short, with 10 bases between. CDR3 in DNA: TGCGCCAGCAGCCCTCGAGCAAGCTACGAGCAGTACTTC. Amino acids: CASSPRASYEQYF.

This sequence joins TRBV6-5 and TRBJ2-3; 9 bases line up with TRBD1. The trim removed 4 bases at V and 0 bases at J, leaving 2 bases unmatched. The CDR3 has 15 residues. CDR1 is MNHEY, CDR2 SVGAGI, per germline. CDR3 bases: TGTGCCAGCAGTTGGGGACAGGGCAGCACAGATACGCAGTATTTT. Translation gives CASSWGQGSTDTQYF.

This sequence joins TRBV9 and TRBJ2-1; D is unclear. This CDR3 comprises 14 residues. Trimming stripped 4 bases from V and 9 bases from J, with 17 bases between. Germline CDR1 SGDLS, CDR2 YYNGEE. The CDR3 loop is CASSFGQTSTEQFF. The CDR3 region has the DNA TGTGCCAGCAGCTTCGGCCAGACAAGCACTGAGCAGTTCTTC.

The V call is TRBV7-2, the J call TRBJ2-7; the match to TRBD1 covers 10 bases. Germline CDR1 is SGHTA and CDR2 is FQGNSA. The CDR3 spans 14 residues. V was clipped by 6 bases and J by 5 bases; unmatched bases: 7. The CDR3 is CASRPDRGVNEQYF. In DNA form, the CDR3 reads TGTGCCAGCAGACCGGACAGGGGGGTGAACGAGCAGTACTTC. The whole variable domain, remainder taken from reference TRBV7-2 and TRBJ2-7, is GAGVSQSPSNKVTEKGKDVELRCDPISGHTALYWYRQSLGQGLEFLIYFQGNSAPDKSGLPSDRFSAERTGGSVSTLTIQRTQQEDSAVYLCASRPDRGVNEQYFGPGTRLTVT.

J is TRBJ1-1 and V is TRBV29-1, with D tentatively TRBD1 (6 bases). Germline CDR1 reads SQVTM; CDR2 reads ANQGSEA. V lost 5 bases and J 1 base, leaving 11 bases between the germline ends. The CDR3 is 13 amino acids. This CDR3 is CSVTQGGNTEAFF. The DNA for the CDR3 is TGCAGCGTTACACAGGGTGGGAACACTGAAGCTTTCTTT.

This clone occurred a few times. The chain is built from TRBV5-6 and TRBJ2-1; 9 bases line up with TRBD1. In germline, CDR1 is SGHDT, CDR2 YYEEEE. CDR3 length equals 16 residues. The V and J ends lost 5 bases and 0 bases, in that order; junction bases with no gene match: 6. For the CDR3, the DNA is TGTGCCAGCAGGGGGGGACAGGGCCACTCCTACAATGAGCAGTTCTTC. It is translated as CASRGGQGHSYNEQFF.

The rearrangement uses TRBV11-2 and TRBJ2-7; D is possibly TRBD1 (5 bases). CDR1 and CDR2 (germline): SGHAT, FQNNGV. The CDR3 contains 14 residues. With 5 bases removed from V and 4 bases from J, the gap between germline ends came to 15 bases. CDR3 loop: CASSRSDSSYEQYF. The CDR3 nucleotides are TGTGCCAGCAGCCGGAGTGACAGCTCGTACGAGCAGTACTTC.

This chain joins TRBV7-9 and TRBJ2-7; D gene ambiguous. CDR1 and CDR2 from the germline V gene are SEHNR and FQNEAQ (reference sequence). V was clipped by 1 base and J by 4 bases, with 17 bases between them. The CDR3 covers 16 residues. CDR3 residues: CASSLDQSQIEYEQYF. The CDR3, as DNA: TGTGCCAGCAGCTTAGATCAGAGCCAGATAGAATACGAGCAGTACTTC.

The V and J genes are TRBV2 and TRBJ2-2; D is ambiguous. V was pared by 4 bases and J by 5 bases, with 14 bases between. The germline CDR1 and CDR2 sequences are SNHLY and FYNNEI. This CDR3 is 15 amino acids long. The CDR3 DNA reads as TGTGCCAGCAGTGGGGTGGGCTTCGGAACCGGGGAGCTGTTTTTT. Translated, it gives CASSGVGFGTGELFF.

This clone was recorded only once. The gene calls are TRBV7-2 and TRBJ2-1, with 11 bases fitting TRBD2. CDR1 is SGHTA, CDR2 FQGNSA, per germline. Trimming took 8 bases from V and 6 from J; bases not matched to a gene: 3. The CDR3 totals 13 residues. This chain's CDR3 is CASLAGGGNEQFF. DNA for the CDR3: TGTGCCAGCCTAGCGGGAGGCGGCAATGAGCAGTTCTTC.

The table lists this clone with a few counts. The V call is TRBV7-9, the J call TRBJ1-2; D not certain. Germline loops: CDR1 SEHNR, CDR2 FQNEAQ (reference sequence). CDR3 length equals 12 residues. V was trimmed by 1 base and J by 4 bases, leaving 4 bases between them. Here the CDR3 reads CASSLGGYGYTF. DNA for the CDR3: TGTGCCAGCAGCTTAGGAGGCTATGGCTACACCTTC.

The chain uses TRBV19 and TRBJ2-7; TRBD1 is a possible D gene (6 bases). V was pared by 5 bases and J by 7 bases, with 15 bases between. The CDR3 is 13 residues long. CDR1 is LNHDA, CDR2 SQIVND, per germline (reference sequence). The CDR3 DNA reads as TGTGCCAGTAGTGTGAAACAGGGCGGGGAGCAGTACTTC. It is translated as CASSVKQGGEQYF. Supplemented by reference TRBV19 and TRBJ2-7, the full variable domain reads DGGITQSPKYLFRKEGQNVTLSCEQNLNHDAMYWYRQDPGQGLRLIYYSQIVNDFQKGDIAEGYSVSREKKESFPLTVTSAQKNPTAFYLCASSVKQGGEQYFGPGTRLTVT.

The rearrangement joins TRBV5-1 to TRBJ2-3, with 7 nucleotides matching TRBD1. Losses at the gene ends were 4 bases for V and 6 bases for J; bases not matched to a gene: 5. This CDR3 has 13 residues. The germline V gene has CDR1 SGHRS and CDR2 YFSETQ. CDR3 sequence: CASSEGQRDTQYF. As DNA, the CDR3 is TGCGCCAGCAGCGAGGGACAGCGGGATACGCAGTATTTT. Using reference TRBV5-1 and TRBJ2-3 for the parts outside the CDR3, the full variable domain is KAGVTQTPRYLIKTRGQQVTLSCSPISGHRSVSWYQQTPGQGLQFLFEYFSETQRNKGNFPGRFSGRQFSNSRSEMNVSTLELGDSALYLCASSEGQRDTQYFGPGTRLTVL.

V is TRBV30 and J is TRBJ1-1, with D perhaps matching TRBD1 (5 bases). This CDR3 has 11 residues. Germline values: CDR1 GTSNPN, CDR2 SVGIG (reference sequence). V lost 0 bases and J lost 11, with 10 bases in between. The CDR3 region is CAWSVQVEAFF. Written as DNA, the CDR3 is TGTGCCTGGAGTGTACAGGTAGAGGCTTTCTTT. The full variable domain, rest sourced from reference TRBV30 and TRBJ1-1, is SQTIHQWPATLVQPVGSPLSLECTVEGTSNPNLYWYRQAAGRGLQLLFYSVGIGQISSEVPQNLSASRPQDRQFILSSKKLLLSDSGFYLCAWSVQVEAFFGQGTRLTVV.